The next 5 T cell receptor beta chains were all read from a single sample in a study of cytomegalovirus exposure and HLA in healthy donors. The PCR employed 60 Vbeta primers together with 13 Jbeta primers. Repertoires were generated with immunoSEQ multiplex PCR, while TCRdb's copy carries only in-frame clones and drops some. The table lists some 150,000 clones, less than 80% of them singletons. Sequencing was performed on PBMCs. These TCRs come from a female donor in good health and CMV-seropositive.

The chain joins TRBV7-6 to TRBJ2-1; D is possibly TRBD2 (6 bases). Germline V gives CDR1 SGHVS, CDR2 FNYEAQ. The CDR3 has 17 amino acids. The germline V and J ends were trimmed by 1 base and 2 bases, with 15 bases remaining between them. This CDR3 is CASSLVMGRDPYNEQFF. CDR3 sequence (DNA): TGTGCCAGCAGCTTAGTAATGGGGCGGGACCCCTACAATGAGCAGTTCTTC.

The V call is TRBV28, the J call TRBJ2-3; D possibly corresponds to TRBD2 (5 bases). Trimming cost V 3 bases and J 3 bases, with 10 bases left between them. The CDR3 totals 14 residues. CDR1 and CDR2 (germline): MDHEN, SYDVKM. CDR3 nucleotide sequence: TGTGCCAGCAGTTTTGCGGGTGTAACAGATACGCAGTATTTT. Translation gives CASSFAGVTDTQYF.

The chain uses TRBV30 and TRBJ1-2, with D perhaps matching TRBD1 (5 bases). This CDR3 comprises 12 residues. Germline CDR1 is GTSNPN and CDR2 is SVGIG (reference sequence). Trimming shortened V by 4 bases and J by 7 bases, and 13 bases separated the two germline ends. In DNA form, the CDR3 reads TGTGCCTGGAAAGCAGGGTTGAGTGGCTACACCTTC. Residues: CAWKAGLSGYTF.

The J gene is TRBJ2-5, the V gene TRBV29-1, with 11 bases that match TRBD2. The CDR3 is 13 amino acids. Trimming removed 7 bases from V and 5 bases from J; junction bases left unmatched: 6. Germline V CDR1 and CDR2: SQVTM, ANQGSEA. CDR3 residues: CSGTTSGTETQYF. For the CDR3, the DNA is TGCAGCGGAACGACTAGCGGGACGGAGACCCAGTACTTC.

This clone appeared once. The chain carries TRBV25-1 and TRBJ2-1; 10 positions agree with TRBD2. In germline, CDR1 is MGHDK, CDR2 SYGVNS. The CDR3 consists of 15 residues. The trim removed 0 bases at V and 5 bases at J, leaving 1 base unmatched. In nucleotides, the CDR3 is TGTGCCAGCAGTGAATACCTAGCGGGGGACAATGAGCAGTTCTTC. It translates to CASSEYLAGDNEQFF.